This TCR beta chain was captured by sequencing in a study of blood T cell repertoires in COVID-19. Background on the study: Some COVID-19 samples were acute and others convalescent; all came from the United States, Italy and Spain. Sources were T cells, B-cell-depleted T cells, or PBMCs; the material itself was cDNA or gDNA.

Libraries were prepared by immunoSEQ multiplex PCR; TCRdb keeps only in-frame clonotypes and omits some of them. The sample shows roughly 130,000 clones, roughly 89% of them seen only once. CDR3 length: 16 amino acids. V shed 0 bases and J 0 bases; nucleotides not matched to a gene: 4. Germline V CDR1 and CDR2: LGHNA, YNFKEQ. V is TRBV4-2 and J is TRBJ1-1, with TRBD1 identical over 7 bases. The clonotype was recovered from a man aged 35 to 55 with acute or convalescent COVID-19. The sequenced sample consisted of peripheral blood. The CDR3 DNA reads as TGTGCCAGCAGCCAAGAGCCGGGACAGTTGAACACTGAAGCTTTCTTT. Encoded protein: CASSQEPGQLNTEAFF.